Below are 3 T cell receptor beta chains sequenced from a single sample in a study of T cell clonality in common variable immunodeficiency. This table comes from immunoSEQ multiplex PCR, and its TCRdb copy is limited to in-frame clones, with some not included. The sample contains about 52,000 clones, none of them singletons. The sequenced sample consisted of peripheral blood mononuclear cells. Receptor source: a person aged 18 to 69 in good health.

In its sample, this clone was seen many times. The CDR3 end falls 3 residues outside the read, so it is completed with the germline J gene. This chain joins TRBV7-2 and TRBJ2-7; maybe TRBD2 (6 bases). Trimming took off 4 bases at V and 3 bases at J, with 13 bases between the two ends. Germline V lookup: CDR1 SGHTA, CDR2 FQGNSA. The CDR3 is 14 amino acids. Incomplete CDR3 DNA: TGTGCCAGCAGCTCCCCGACTAGTTTCTACGAG. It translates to CASSSPTSFYE. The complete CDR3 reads CASSSPTSFYEQYF.

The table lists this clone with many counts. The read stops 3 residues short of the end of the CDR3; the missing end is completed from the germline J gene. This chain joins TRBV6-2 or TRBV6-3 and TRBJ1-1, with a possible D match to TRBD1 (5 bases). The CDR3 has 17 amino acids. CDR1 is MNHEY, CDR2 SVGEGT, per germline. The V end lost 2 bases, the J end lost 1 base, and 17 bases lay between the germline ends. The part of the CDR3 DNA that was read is TGTGCCAGCAGTTACCGACTCGACAGTCAACCGAACACTGAA. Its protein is CASSYRLDSQPNTE. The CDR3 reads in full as CASSYRLDSQPNTEAFF.

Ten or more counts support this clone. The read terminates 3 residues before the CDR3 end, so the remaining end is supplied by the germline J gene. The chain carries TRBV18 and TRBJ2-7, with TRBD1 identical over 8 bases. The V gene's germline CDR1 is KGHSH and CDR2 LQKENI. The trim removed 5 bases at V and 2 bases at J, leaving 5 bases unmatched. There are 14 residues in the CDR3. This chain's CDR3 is CASSSDRDAYEQYF. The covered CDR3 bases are TGTGCCAGCTCATCGGACAGGGATGCCTACGAG.